The 2 T cell receptor beta chains reported below all come from one sample, sequenced in a study of cytomegalovirus exposure and HLA in healthy donors. PCR amplification relied on 60 Vbeta primers (plus 13 Jbeta primers). The repertoire was sequenced with immunoSEQ multiplex PCR; TCRdb's copy has only in-frame clones and lacks some. The sample contains approximately 90,000 clones, over 55% of which appear only once. Sample: PBMCs. These receptors were collected from a woman aged 25 to 39 in good health and CMV-seronegative.

CDR3 sequence (DNA): TGTGCCAGCAGCTTAGGCCTAGGGACAGGCGACTACGAGCAGTACTTC. This codes for CASSLGLGTGDYEQYF. V and J are TRBV13 and TRBJ2-7, with TRBD1 identical over 8 bases. The CDR3 is made up of 16 amino acids. J gave up 3 bases and V 0 bases, and 7 bases lay outside the gene matches. Germline CDR1 reads PRHDT; CDR2 reads FYEKMQ (reference sequence).

The V gene is TRBV7-9, the J gene TRBJ2-4; 11 bases agree with TRBD1. V lost 5 bases, J lost 8 bases, and 5 bases stayed unmatched. The CDR3 contains 14 residues. Germline V gene data show CDR1 as SEHNR and CDR2 as FQNEAQ (reference sequence). This CDR3 reads CASSRPGQGDIQYF. CDR3 sequence (DNA): TGTGCCAGCAGCCGACCGGGACAGGGGGACATTCAGTACTTC.